The sequence of this T cell receptor beta chain was determined in a study of T cell responses to AZD1222 COVID-19 vaccine. Study-wide findings and caveats: Along spike, vaccine-associated CD4 TCRs were found throughout, with dominance at 160-218 and 743-854. Donors skewed white British and female; clonal diversity was possibly underestimated.

V shed 7 bases and J 5 bases; nucleotides not matched to a gene: 7. The CDR3 runs 12 residues. The germline CDR1 and CDR2 sequences are GTSNPN and SVGIG (reference sequence). Of note for this clone: The target antigen is unknown.

Generated by immunoSEQ multiplex PCR, the TCRdb table keeps only in-frame clones and is missing some. The sample carries 150,000 to 200,000 clones, 70% to 90% recorded once. The clonotype originates from an adult in good health. J is TRBJ2-7 and V is TRBV30, with 8 bases aligning to TRBD1. Sequenced material: peripheral blood, taken on day 0 of AZD1222 vaccination. The CDR3 is CALQGGGDEQYF. DNA of the CDR3: TGTGCCTTACAGGGGGGAGGAGACGAGCAGTACTTC.